The text below deals with one T cell receptor (beta chain). What it recognizes is unknown. The sample is drawn from a study of identical twins. Study-wide results and limits: Cross-sectional statistics, not tracking of the same donors, supported the conclusions. Part of the zero-insertion signal could reflect confounding by invariant MAIT and iNKT cells. In cord blood, abundant beta clonotypes had fewer insertions; memory showed no trend.

The CDR3 is made up of 16 amino acids. Per the germline V gene, CDR1 is LGHNA and CDR2 is YSLEER. Unmatched junction bases numbered 6, after V lost 3 bases and J lost 3 bases. MiXCR was run by TCRdb on the 5' RACE reads, yielding one entry per CDR3 protein. The sample shows around 480,000 distinct CDR3 sequences, 13% to 15% of them seen only once. These data are also associated with another study on yellow fever vaccine responses in identical twins.

Sequenced sample: CD4+ T cells sorted from blood. The TCR sequence derives from a young woman in good health. The chain couples TRBV4-3 to TRBJ2-2; 8 nucleotides line up with TRBD1. CDR3 DNA: TGCGCCAGCAGCCAGGACGACAGGGGCTACACCGGGGAGCTGTTTTTT. Translation: CASSQDDRGYTGELFF.